Below, 9 T cell receptor beta chains from the same sample are listed, as sequenced in a study of shared clonotypes between healthy human individuals. The assay was immunoSEQ multiplex PCR, and TCRdb's table has in-frame clones only and misses some. The sample comprises approximately 1.5 million clones, roughly 98% of which are singletons, and about 0.45% rests with the top ten. The sequencing input was naive CD4+ T cells sorted from blood. Subset of the sample: CD45RA+ positively selected. These receptors were obtained from a man under 40 in good health.

The chain carries TRBV2 and TRBJ2-5; 8 nucleotides align to TRBD1. V lost 6 bases, J lost 4 bases, and 13 bases stayed unmatched. Germline CDR1 and CDR2: SNHLY and FYNNEI. The CDR3 sequence is 16 residues long. The DNA of the CDR3 is TGTGCCAGCAGCCGAAACGGCGGACAGGGTGGAGAGACCCAGTACTTC. Amino acids: CASSRNGGQGGETQYF.

This sequence joins TRBV15 and TRBJ2-3; 8 bases line up with TRBD1. J gave up 9 bases and V 0 bases, and 17 bases lay outside the gene matches. CDR1 LNHNV and CDR2 YYDKDF come from the germline V gene (reference sequence). The CDR3 spans 18 residues. The CDR3 region is CATSRDQETGARVSTQYF. CDR3 nucleotide sequence: TGTGCCACCAGCAGAGATCAAGAGACAGGGGCAAGAGTATCCACGCAGTATTTT.

In the case of this clone: This same CDR3 is encoded by further DNA sequences in the sample. The chain combines TRBV27 with TRBJ2-7, with a tentative D call TRBD1 (5 bases). CDR1 MNHEY and CDR2 SMNVEV come from the germline V gene (reference sequence). Trimming removed 3 bases from V and 2 bases from J, with 8 bases in between. The CDR3 loop spans 13 amino acids. CDR3 sequence: CASSFRETYEQYF. The CDR3 nucleotides read TGTGCCAGCAGTTTCAGGGAAACCTACGAGCAGTACTTC.

V is TRBV6-5 and J is TRBJ1-4; D gene unclear. V was pared by 5 bases and J by 8 bases, with 18 bases between. Germline values: CDR1 MNHEY, CDR2 SVGAGI. The CDR3 sequence is 15 residues long. CDR3 bases: TGTGCCAGCAGTGCTTCCGGTCGGAGAGGAGAAAAACTGTTTTTT. It translates to CASSASGRRGEKLFF.

The chain has TRBV28 and TRBJ1-5, with D perhaps matching TRBD1 (5 bases). CDR1 is MDHEN, CDR2 SYDVKM, per germline. Trimming left V 2 bases short and J 7 bases short, with 12 bases between. The CDR3 totals 14 residues. CDR3 DNA: TGTGCCAGCAGTTTAGCCCAGGGCACACAGCCCCAGCATTTT. Translated: CASSLAQGTQPQHF.

V is TRBV18 and J is TRBJ1-5; 9 nucleotides line up with TRBD1. V trimming: 3 bases; J trimming: 2 bases; junction bases outside the gene matches: 11. Germline V lookup: CDR1 KGHSH, CDR2 LQKENI. The CDR3 is 18 amino acids. DNA for the CDR3: TGTGCCAGCTCACCCCCCTCTACAGGGGGCCTTGGCAATCAGCCCCAGCATTTT. As protein: CASSPPSTGGLGNQPQHF.

The chain employs TRBV19 and TRBJ2-7; maybe TRBD1 (6 bases). V was clipped by 8 bases and J by 2 bases, with 19 bases between them. Germline V gives CDR1 LNHDA, CDR2 SQIVND (reference sequence). The CDR3 spans 15 residues. The chain's CDR3 is CASRMGQGTTYEQYF. CDR3 bases: TGTGCCAGTCGAATGGGCCAGGGGACAACCTACGAGCAGTACTTC.

The chain carries TRBV2 and TRBJ1-1; D gene unclear. The CDR3 runs to 14 residues. Germline CDR1 reads SNHLY; CDR2 reads FYNNEI. CDR3 in amino acids: CANTQLSQNTEAFF. In DNA form, the CDR3 reads TGTGCAAATACCCAATTAAGCCAGAACACTGAAGCTTTCTTT.

V and J are TRBV28 and TRBJ2-7; maybe TRBD1 (5 bases). The CDR3 runs 14 residues. V dropped 6 bases and J dropped 3 bases, with 15 bases sitting between them. Looked up from germline, CDR1 is MDHEN and CDR2 is SYDVKM. The CDR3 region has the DNA TGTGCCAGCAGCACCAGGGCCTCTCGCTACGAGCAGTACTTC. It yields the protein CASSTRASRYEQYF.